The 24 T cell receptor beta chains reported below all come from one sample, sequenced in a study of CD8+ T cells in alopecia areata (dated by TCRdb to the late 2010s). Explained via the paper, the time point label denotes: baseline before oral tofacitinib. The library was generated by the immunoSEQ multiplex PCR assay. RNA was extracted from all samples and reverse transcribed into cDNA as template for TCR sequencing. As stored in TCRdb, this immuneACCESS dataset retains in-frame rearrangements with V and J assigned. A fraction of the clones does not appear; measured against another copy, unresolved V genes explain less than half of the discrepancy, and the remainder lacks a known reason. The sample table lists fewer than 80,000 clones, 60% of them with a count of one. Approximately 17% of the sample lies in the top ten. Sequencing was performed on CD8+ T cells sorted from blood, taken at week 0. Receptors were obtained from a human donor with alopecia areata.

This clone was counted only a few times. The gene calls are TRBV29-1 and TRBJ2-7; 7 nucleotides agree with TRBD1. The CDR3 extends over 14 amino acids. Per germline, CDR1 SQVTM and CDR2 ANQGSEA. V lost 7 bases to trimming and J lost 2 bases; unmatched junction nucleotides: 11. The CDR3 reads CSDRTGEFPYEQYF. The CDR3 nucleotides read TGCAGCGATCGGACAGGCGAATTTCCCTACGAGCAGTACTTC.

This clone was seen more than once but under ten times. This chain links TRBV2 with TRBJ2-1; the match to TRBD2 covers 9 bases. The CDR3 totals 19 residues. V trimming: 3 bases; J trimming: 4 bases; junction bases outside the gene matches: 16. Germline loops: CDR1 SNHLY, CDR2 FYNNEI. The CDR3 DNA reads TGTGCCAGCAGTGAGGCCGGGGGACTAGCATTTTCAGGTTACAATGAGCAGTTCTTC. Translating it yields CASSEAGGLAFSGYNEQFF.

The chain combines TRBV29-1 with TRBJ2-5, with 11 positions matching TRBD2. The germline V gene has CDR1 SQVTM and CDR2 ANQGSEA. The junction had 12 bases not matched to a gene; V was cut back by 1 base and J by 2 bases. CDR3 length: 18 amino acids. The CDR3 region is CSVEGETSGAKPQETQYF. DNA of the CDR3: TGCAGCGTTGAAGGGGAGACTAGCGGGGCGAAACCTCAAGAGACCCAGTACTTC.

CDR3 DNA: TGTGCCTGGAGTGTAAGCAGGGTGTACGAGCAGTACTTC. The encoded protein is CAWSVSRVYEQYF. The chain joins TRBV30 to TRBJ2-7; D possibly corresponds to TRBD1 (5 bases). The V and J ends lost 0 bases and 4 bases respectively, with 10 bases between them. CDR3 length: 13 amino acids. Germline CDR1 is GTSNPN and CDR2 is SVGIG (reference sequence).

This clone was detected only a few times. The chain uses TRBV5-1 and TRBJ2-7, with 8 bases aligning to TRBD2. The CDR3 runs to 12 residues. V was clipped by 4 bases and J by 3 bases; unmatched bases: 0. From germline, CDR1 is SGHRS and CDR2 YFSETQ. CDR3 DNA sequence: TGCGCCAGCAGCGGGACTAGCTACGAGCAGTACTTC. Translated, it gives CASSGTSYEQYF.

The V gene is TRBV6-5, the J gene TRBJ1-2; 10 bases are shared with TRBD1. In germline, CDR1 is MNHEY, CDR2 SVGAGI. The CDR3 spans 13 residues. Trimming removed 7 bases from V and 6 bases from J; junction bases left unmatched: 5. CDR3 sequence reads: CASKFGQGDGYTF. CDR3 bases: TGTGCCAGCAAATTCGGACAGGGGGATGGCTACACCTTC.

The J gene is TRBJ2-7, the V gene TRBV25-1, with D unresolved. V dropped 4 bases and J dropped 5 bases, with 9 bases sitting between them. The CDR3 loop spans 12 amino acids. Germline lookup yields CDR1 MGHDK and CDR2 SYGVNS. The CDR3 nucleotides are TGTGCCAGCAGTGGGCTTGGGCACGAGCAGTACTTC. Its translation: CASSGLGHEQYF.

V usage is TRBV5-8 and J usage is TRBJ2-1; 11 bases are shared with TRBD2. With V trimmed by 6 bases and J by 8 bases, 4 bases remained unmatched. The CDR3 spans 13 residues. Looked up from germline, CDR1 is SGHTS and CDR2 is YDEGEE. CDR3 coding DNA: TGTGCCAGCAATAGCGGGAGGGGCGATGAGCAGTTCTTC. Residues: CASNSGRGDEQFF.

The chain has TRBV13 and TRBJ2-5, with 8 bases that match TRBD1. Germline lookup yields CDR1 PRHDT and CDR2 FYEKMQ (reference sequence). CDR3 length: 18 amino acids. Unmatched junction bases numbered 15, after V lost 4 bases and J lost 2 bases. CDR3 in DNA: TGTGCCAGCAGCTCGGACCGGGACAGGAATTTGAGGCAAGAGACCCAGTACTTC. Its protein is CASSSDRDRNLRQETQYF.

V and J are TRBV11-2 and TRBJ2-5; 10 positions agree with TRBD2. Germline V gives CDR1 SGHAT, CDR2 FQNNGV. This CDR3 contains 18 residues. The trim removed 5 bases at V and 2 bases at J, leaving 14 bases unmatched. The CDR3 spells CASSARPPELAGQETQYF. The CDR3 coding sequence is TGTGCCAGCAGCGCAAGACCTCCCGAACTAGCGGGGCAAGAGACCCAGTACTTC.

This clone qualifies as medium-sized. The chain is built from TRBV25-1 and TRBJ1-1; D gene uncertain. V was trimmed by 1 base and J by 4 bases, leaving 4 bases between them. Germline V gene data show CDR1 as MGHDK and CDR2 as SYGVNS. This CDR3 comprises 12 residues. The DNA of the CDR3 is TGTGCCAGCAGTGAATGGGGCACTGAAGCTTTCTTT. Residues: CASSEWGTEAFF. Variable domain in full (rest from reference TRBV25-1 and TRBJ1-1): EADIYQTPRYLVIGTGKKITLECSQTMGHDKMYWYQQDPGMELHLIHYSYGVNSTEKGDLSSESTVSRIRTEHFPLTLESARPSHTSQYLCASSEWGTEAFFGQGTRLTVV.

The V gene is TRBV27, the J gene TRBJ1-2; TRBD1 is a possible D gene (6 bases). Trimming removed 4 bases at V and 3 bases at J, with 9 bases between. CDR1 is MNHEY and CDR2 is SMNVEV in the germline V gene (reference sequence). The CDR3 length is 13 residues. For the CDR3, the DNA is TGTGCCAGCAGTTCGGACAGACACTATGGCTACACCTTC. Translation gives CASSSDRHYGYTF.

The sample holds a few counts of this clone. The V gene is TRBV10-2, the J gene TRBJ2-1; no clear D. The germline V and J ends were trimmed by 8 bases and 5 bases, with 7 bases remaining between them. This CDR3 has 11 amino acids. Germline V gene lookup returns CDR1 WSHSY and CDR2 SAAADI. The CDR3 here is CASSEDNEQFF. CDR3 DNA sequence: TGCGCCAGCTCTGAAGACAATGAGCAGTTCTTC.

The chain combines TRBV29-1 with TRBJ2-2; no definite D call. The V end lost 3 bases, the J end lost 4 bases, and 12 bases lay between the germline ends. This CDR3 has 14 residues. CDR1 is SQVTM, CDR2 ANQGSEA, per germline. The CDR3 DNA reads as TGCAGCGTTGAGGGCCTTCTAAGCACCGGGGAGCTGTTTTTT. It specifies CSVEGLLSTGELFF.

The genes are TRBV4-3 and TRBJ1-6; D might be TRBD1 (6 bases). The V and J ends lost 1 base and 9 bases respectively, with 10 bases between them. Germline CDR1 LGHNA, CDR2 YSLEER. The CDR3 extends over 14 amino acids. The DNA for the CDR3 is TGCGCCAGCAGCCAAGGTGGGGGCCCTTCACCCCTCCACTTT. Protein product: CASSQGGGPSPLHF.

The chain uses TRBV23-1 and TRBJ1-2; D not resolved. TRBV23-1 is designated an ORF whose function remains uncertain. With 0 bases removed from V and 2 bases from J, the gap between germline ends came to 22 bases. The length of the CDR3 is 19 residues. CDR3 in DNA: TGCGCCAGCAGTCAATCAGGGCGGCTACGGAGACAAAACAACTATGGCTACACCTTC. Translated: CASSQSGRLRRQNNYGYTF.

This clone was recorded at least ten times. The J gene is TRBJ1-6, the V gene TRBV4-1; 9 bases agree with TRBD1. The CDR3 runs to 16 residues. The V segment lost 4 bases and the J segment 12 bases; nucleotides outside the gene matches: 13. The germline gives CDR1 MGHRA, CDR2 YSYEKL. The CDR3 is CASSPVSGTGNEPLHF. The DNA for the CDR3 is TGCGCCAGCAGCCCGGTGTCCGGGACAGGGAATGAACCCCTCCACTTT.

To note about this clone: This likely stems from a read error, as it lies one base from a far larger clone. The chain uses TRBV7-2 and TRBJ2-7; D remains ambiguous. Trimming shortened V by 1 base and J by 2 bases, and 3 bases separated the two germline ends. Germline V gene data show CDR1 as SGHTA and CDR2 as FQGNSA. There are 12 residues in the CDR3. CDR3 nucleotides: TGTGCCAGCAGCTTAGGGGCCTACGAGCAGTACTTC. Translating it yields CASSLGAYEQYF.

The genes are TRBV11-1 and TRBJ2-1; TRBD2 agrees at 7 bases. V trimming: 2 bases; J trimming: 2 bases; junction bases outside the gene matches: 9. This CDR3 has 17 residues. Germline V gene data show CDR1 as SGHAT and CDR2 as FQDESV (reference sequence). CDR3: CASSLTRAGAAYNEQFF. For the CDR3, the DNA is TGTGCCAGCAGCTTAACTAGGGCGGGAGCCGCCTACAATGAGCAGTTCTTC.

This clone was observed a few times. CDR3 bases: TGCGCCAGCAGCTTTAACCGAGAGACCCAGTACTTC. It specifies CASSFNRETQYF. The chain uses TRBV5-1 and TRBJ2-5, with no clear D. This CDR3 is 12 amino acids long. The ends were cut back, 2 bases at V and 4 bases at J, with 6 bases in the middle. CDR1 is SGHRS and CDR2 is YFSETQ in the germline V gene.

This clone has just a few counts. J is TRBJ2-1 and V is TRBV29-1, with TRBD1 identical over 9 bases. Germline CDR1 and CDR2: SQVTM and ANQGSEA. V trimming: 3 bases; J trimming: 1 base; junction bases outside the gene matches: 4. There are 15 residues in the CDR3. CDR3 sequence reads: CSVEGTGMSYNEQFF. CDR3 in DNA: TGCAGCGTTGAGGGGACAGGGATGTCCTACAATGAGCAGTTCTTC.

J is TRBJ1-1 and V is TRBV27; 11 bases fit TRBD1. Per the germline V gene, CDR1 is MNHEY and CDR2 is SMNVEV (reference sequence). CDR3 length: 15 residues. The V gene end was trimmed by 3 bases and the J gene end by 1 base; junction bases not matched to a gene: 1. The CDR3 DNA reads as TGTGCCAGCAGTTTGGGGACAGGGGGGAACACTGAAGCTTTCTTT. Amino acid sequence: CASSLGTGGNTEAFF.

V usage is TRBV5-6 and J usage is TRBJ2-1; D is unclear. The V end was cut by 3 bases, the J end by 9 bases, with 7 bases between. In germline, CDR1 is SGHDT, CDR2 YYEEEE. The CDR3 length is 11 residues. The CDR3 sequence: CASSSEGEQFF. In nucleotides, the CDR3 is TGTGCCAGCAGCTCAGAAGGTGAGCAGTTCTTC.

The chain links TRBV5-1 to TRBJ2-4; 9 bases agree with TRBD2. The length of the CDR3 is 17 residues. After removal of 0 bases from V and 1 base from J, the junction contained 5 bases not matched to a gene. Germline V gene sequence: CDR1 SGHRS, CDR2 YFSETQ. CDR3 DNA sequence: TGCGCCAGCAGCTTGGCAACAAGCGGGAGGGCCAAAAACATTCAGTACTTC. Protein sequence: CASSLATSGRAKNIQYF.